These T cell receptor beta chains were read from a single sample in a study of T cell responses to AZD1222 COVID-19 vaccine. Assay: immunoSEQ multiplex PCR; the TCRdb copy retains only in-frame clones and omits some. The table includes more than 110,000 clones, 92% detected once. Sample: peripheral blood, taken on day 0 of AZD1222 vaccination. Receptor source: an adult in good health. Each CDR3 is given with its conserved first and last residue. A D gene is named only where the DNA matches it firmly. Size is stated for part of the rows, as once, few or many counts, or as a class when the clone is expanded.

>TRBJ2-1|once|TRBV7-6|15|-
TGTGCCAGCAGCCCGGGCTCGACGGGGTACAATGAGCAGTTCTTC
CASSPGSTGYNEQFF
>TRBJ2-3|-|TRBV5-4|14|TRBD1
TGTGCCAGCAGCTCAGGGGGTGTCACAGATACGCAGTATTTT
CASSSGGVTDTQYF
>TRBJ2-7|-|TRBV12-3/TRBV12-4|11|-
TGTGCCAGCAGTTTTGGGACGTCCCTGTACTTC
CASSFGTSLYF
>TRBJ2-7|-|TRBV19|14|-
TGTGCCAGTAGTAAGGTCGGCAGGGGTTACGAGCAGTACTTC
CASSKVGRGYEQYF
>TRBJ2-1|-|TRBV27|12|-
TGTGCCAGCTCACAAGTGAACAATGAGCAGTTCTTC
CASSQVNNEQFF
>TRBJ2-1|once|TRBV6-6|12|-
TGTGCCAGCAGTTACCAGCCCAATGAGCAGTTCTTC
CASSYQPNEQFF
>TRBJ1-3|-|TRBV19|15|-
TGTGCCAGTAGTGTTCCCCAGGGGCGCCGAAACACCATATATTTT
CASSVPQGRRNTIYF
>TRBJ1-4|-|TRBV6-4|16|-
TGTGCCAGCAGTGACTCGGGGGGGCGGGCTAATGAAAAACTGTTTTTT
CASSDSGGRANEKLFF
>TRBJ1-3|-|TRBV9|16|TRBD1
TGTGCCAGCAGCGGACGGACAGGGGAGAGTGGAAACACCATATATTTT
CASSGRTGESGNTIYF
>TRBJ2-2|-|TRBV7-3|15|TRBD1
TGTGCCAGCAGCCGCCTAGGGGGCTACACCGGGGAGCTGTTTTTT
CASSRLGGYTGELFF
>TRBJ2-5|-|TRBV24-1|12|-
TGTGCCACCTCTCTAGCTCAAGAGACCCAGTACTTC
CATSLAQETQYF
>TRBJ1-1|-|TRBV10-3|12|-
TGTGCCATCAGTGAGACAGGGACTGAAGCTTTCTTT
CAISETGTEAFF
>TRBJ2-1|-|TRBV6-5|15|TRBD1
TGTGCCAGCAGTTACGAGGGCAGGGGGATGAATGAGCAGTTCTTC
CASSYEGRGMNEQFF
>TRBJ1-1|-|TRBV5-1|15|TRBD1
TGCGCCAGCAGCTACGCCCGGACAGGGTCCACTGAAGCTTTCTTT
CASSYARTGSTEAFF
>TRBJ2-7|-|TRBV28|13|-
TGTGCCAGCAGCCCTGCGGTAATAAACGAGCAGTACTTC
CASSPAVINEQYF
>TRBJ1-2|-|TRBV15|14|-
TGTGCCACCAGCAAACCCGGACGCGGCTATGGCTACACCTTC
CATSKPGRGYGYTF
>TRBJ1-4|-|TRBV27|15|-
TGTGCCAGCAGTCCCCCCGATGCGGCTAATGAAAAACTGTTTTTT
CASSPPDAANEKLFF
>TRBJ2-7|-|TRBV6-5|11|-
TGTGCCAGCAGTAATGGGGGGAAGCAGTACTTC
CASSNGGKQYF
>TRBJ1-6|-|TRBV5-1|14|-
TGCGCCAGCAGCCACGCTGGGGGCTATTCACCCCTCCACTTT
CASSHAGGYSPLHF
>TRBJ1-2|-|TRBV30|13|-
TGTGCCTGGAGTGGGGCGGGACCCTATGGCTACACCTTC
CAWSGAGPYGYTF
>TRBJ1-2|once|TRBV28|17|TRBD1
TGTGCCAGCAGCCGTGTGACAGGGGGCACAGCTAACTATGGCTACACCTTC
CASSRVTGGTANYGYTF
>TRBJ2-3|-|TRBV27|14|-
TGTGCCAGCAGATCCATGGGGGGCGCAGATACGCAGTATTTT
CASRSMGGADTQYF
>TRBJ1-2|once|TRBV19|13|-
TGTGCCAGTGCTCGAACAAGGAACTATGGCTACACCTTC
CASARTRNYGYTF
>TRBJ2-7|-|TRBV6-2/TRBV6-3|12|-
TGTGCCAGCAGCCCAACTGGGCACGAGCAGTACTTC
CASSPTGHEQYF
>TRBJ2-1|-|TRBV7-2|15|-
TGTGCCAGCAGCCCTCGGGCACTGGCCAACAATGAGCAGTTCTTC
CASSPRALANNEQFF
>TRBJ1-6|-|TRBV2|15|-
TGTGCCAGCAGTGAGGAGACAGGACTTAATTCACCCCTCCACTTT
CASSEETGLNSPLHF
>TRBJ2-7|-|TRBV6-6|11|-
TGTGCCAGCAGTCTCAAACATGTGCAGTACTTC
CASSLKHVQYF
>TRBJ1-5|-|TRBV27|15|-
TGTGCCAGCAGTTTATACCGAGGCGAAGCACAGCCCCAGCATTTT
CASSLYRGEAQPQHF
>TRBJ2-2|-|TRBV21-1|12|-
TGTGCCAGCAGCAGGGACACCGGGGAGCTGTTTTTT
CASSRDTGELFF
>TRBJ2-3|-|TRBV6-2/TRBV6-3|14|-
TGTGCCAGCAGTTGGGGAGTTAGCACAGATACGCAGTATTTT
CASSWGVSTDTQYF
>TRBJ1-2|-|TRBV2|15|-
TGTGCCAGCATCCTACTCGGTCGGGGGATCTATGGCTACACCTTC
CASILLGRGIYGYTF
>TRBJ2-1|once|TRBV6-6|12|-
TGTGCCAGCAGTGTGGGGGTCGGTGAGCAGTTCTTC
CASSVGVGEQFF
>TRBJ2-6|-|TRBV6-2/TRBV6-3|16|-
TGTGCCAGCAGTTATATAACTGTCGCTGGGGCCAACGTCCTGACTTTC
CASSYITVAGANVLTF
>TRBJ2-4|once|TRBV3-1/TRBV3-2|17|TRBD2
TGTGCCAGCAGCCATGGATCACTAGCGGGATTCAAAAACATTCAGTACTTC
CASSHGSLAGFKNIQYF
>TRBJ1-4|-|TRBV19|15|-
TGTGCCAGTAGCACACCGGAGTCAACTAATGAAAAACTGTTTTTT
CASSTPESTNEKLFF
>TRBJ2-2|-|TRBV11-3|13|-
TGTGCCAGCAGCTTTGGGGTTACCGGGGAGCTGTTTTTT
CASSFGVTGELFF
>TRBJ1-3|-|TRBV19|15|TRBD1
TGTGCCAGTAGTATAGTTGGCAGGGGGAGAAACACCATATATTTT
CASSIVGRGRNTIYF
>TRBJ2-6|-|TRBV3-1/TRBV3-2|16|-
TGTGCCAGCACCTGGCTCAGCTCCTCTGGGGCCAACGTCCTGACTTTC
CASTWLSSSGANVLTF
>TRBJ1-5|-|TRBV28|15|TRBD1
TGTGCCAGCAGACGAGGGGGACAGGGAGGGCAGCCCCAGCATTTT
CASRRGGQGGQPQHF